This passage covers 25 T cell receptor beta chains from one sample sequenced in a study of T-cell reconstitution after alpha-beta-depleted transplantation in children. TCRbeta library construction was performed incorporating unique molecular identifiers. TCRdb re-called the PCR reads with MiXCR, one entry per CDR3 protein. The sample consists of 500,000 to 750,000 distinct CDR3 sequences, 13% of them appearing once. Sequenced material: PBMCs, mostly from graft donor cells, taken 360 days after TCRalphabeta/CD19-depleted stem cell transplant. Receptors were obtained from a male patient between 5 and 17 years old who had a stem cell transplant for acute myeloid leukemia, so the T cells may come from the graft donor.

This chain uses TRBV10-3 with TRBJ2-1, with D possibly matching TRBD2 (5 bases). Germline-derived CDR1 and CDR2 are ENHRY and SYGVKD. V lost 7 bases and J lost 3, with 13 bases in between. This CDR3 contains 14 residues. The CDR3 region has the DNA TGTGCCATCAAGCTCGGGATAGGCTACAATGAGCAGTTCTTC. Encoded protein: CAIKLGIGYNEQFF.

This clonotype was seen a few times. The chain carries TRBV6-2 or TRBV6-3 and TRBJ2-7, with D maybe TRBD2 (5 bases). Germline values: CDR1 MNHEY, CDR2 SVGEGT. The CDR3 is 11 residues long. V was pared by 5 bases and J by 6 bases, with 8 bases between. The CDR3 here is CASSQTSEQYF. The DNA of the CDR3 is TGTGCCAGCAGTCAAACTAGCGAGCAGTACTTC.

V usage is TRBV12-3 or TRBV12-4 and J usage is TRBJ2-3, with TRBD2 matching over 12 bases. Trimming took 8 bases from V and 3 from J; bases not matched to a gene: 21. This CDR3 spans 20 amino acids. DNA for the CDR3: TGTGCCAGCTCACCTCTTGGACGGGCTAGCGGGAGGGCCGGGACAGATACGCAGTATTTT. This encodes CASSPLGRASGRAGTDTQYF.

This clonotype was seen repeatedly, ten times or more. V is TRBV10-3 and J is TRBJ1-1; unclear D gene. This CDR3 is 15 amino acids long. V lost 3 bases and J 4 bases, leaving 15 bases between the germline ends. The germline V gene encodes CDR1 ENHRY and CDR2 SYGVKD. The CDR3 protein is CAISDPARPSTEAFF. The CDR3 nucleotides are TGTGCCATCAGTGATCCGGCCAGGCCGAGCACTGAAGCTTTCTTT.

Only a few counts were recorded for this clonotype. This chain links TRBV20-1 with TRBJ2-4; TRBD2 matches 14 bases. Germline assignment: CDR1 DFQATT and CDR2 SNEGSKA (reference sequence). V lost 5 bases to trimming and J lost 6 bases; unmatched junction nucleotides: 9. The CDR3 extends over 16 amino acids. The CDR3 region has the DNA TGCAGTGCTCCCGGACTAGCGGGAGGTCGGGGAAACATTCAGTACTTC. Amino acids: CSAPGLAGGRGNIQYF.

This clonotype occurred a few times. This sequence joins TRBV7-9 and TRBJ2-1, with D unclear. The germline CDR1 and CDR2 sequences are SEHNR and FQNEAQ (reference sequence). The germline V and J ends were trimmed by 2 bases and 8 bases, with 10 bases remaining between them. The CDR3 loop spans 13 amino acids. CDR3 region: CASSLFFRDEQFF. For the CDR3, the DNA is TGTGCCAGCAGCTTATTTTTCCGAGATGAGCAGTTCTTC.

The rearrangement uses TRBV29-1 and TRBJ2-7, with 8 nucleotides matching TRBD2. Unmatched junction bases numbered 4, after V lost 0 bases and J lost 3 bases. The CDR3 sequence is 14 residues long. CDR1 is SQVTM and CDR2 is ANQGSEA in the germline V gene. The CDR3 DNA sequence: TGCAGCGTTGAAGATCGGGAGGGCCGCTACGAGCAGTACTTC. This encodes CSVEDREGRYEQYF.

The rearrangement links TRBV28 to TRBJ2-7; 9 nucleotides align to TRBD1. J was trimmed by 2 bases and V by 6 bases; bases with no gene match: 8. Germline CDR1 and CDR2: MDHEN and SYDVKM. The CDR3 is 15 residues long. CDR3 in DNA: TGTGCCAGCAGCCGTGGACAGGGGACCCCCTACGAGCAGTACTTC. This translates into CASSRGQGTPYEQYF.

As to this clonotype: At one end, the junction sequence differs from germline, possibly due to a read error. The chain links TRBV7-7 to TRBJ2-1; D may be TRBD2 (5 bases). Germline lookup yields CDR1 SSHAT and CDR2 FNYEAQ (reference sequence). This CDR3 region has 15 residues. CDR3 in amino acids: CASSLGASTYNEQFF. The CDR3, as DNA: TGTGCTAGCAGCCTTGGCGCTAGCACTTACAATGAGCAGTTCTTC.

The chain recombines TRBV20-1 with TRBJ2-7; 8 nucleotides match TRBD2. Germline V lookup: CDR1 DFQATT, CDR2 SNEGSKA (reference sequence). This CDR3 is built from 16 residues. Germline trimming cut 3 bases from V and 6 bases from J; bases unmatched to any gene: 16. The CDR3 DNA is TGCAGTGCTAGGGATACCCTTCCGGGGGGGGCCGGCGAGCAGTACTTC. Amino acids: CSARDTLPGGAGEQYF.

This clonotype turned up a few times. The V gene is TRBV28, the J gene TRBJ2-3; 14 bases line up with TRBD2. The CDR3 contains 15 residues. V lost 10 bases to trimming and J lost 4 bases; unmatched junction nucleotides: 7. Germline CDR1 MDHEN, CDR2 SYDVKM. CDR3 in DNA: TGTGCCACCATGACTAGCGGGAGGGCGGCAGATACGCAGTATTTT. As protein: CATMTSGRAADTQYF.

A few counts support this clonotype. This sequence joins TRBV28 and TRBJ2-2; no definite D call. The germline V gene has CDR1 MDHEN and CDR2 SYDVKM. The V end lost 6 bases, the J end lost 0 bases, and 14 bases lay between the germline ends. CDR3 length: 16 amino acids. The CDR3: CASRYIYSANTGELFF. In DNA form, the CDR3 reads TGTGCCAGCAGATACATTTACTCGGCGAACACCGGGGAGCTGTTTTTT.

The chain has TRBV6-2 or TRBV6-3 and TRBJ2-1; TRBD2 agrees at 11 bases. J was trimmed by 6 bases and V by 10 bases; bases with no gene match: 8. The CDR3 totals 14 residues. Germline CDR1 MNHEY, CDR2 SVGEGT. In DNA, the CDR3 is TGTGCCATACCCTTGACTAGCGGGATCAATGAGCAGTTCTTC. This codes for CAIPLTSGINEQFF.

The V call is TRBV9, the J call TRBJ2-1, with 7 bases identical to TRBD2. The CDR3 runs to 17 residues. The germline CDR1 and CDR2 sequences are SGDLS and YYNGEE. V shed 0 bases and J 0 bases; nucleotides not matched to a gene: 6. CDR3 amino acids: CASSVGGGSYSYNEQFF. The CDR3 DNA follows: TGTGCCAGCAGCGTAGGGGGAGGGTCCTACTCCTACAATGAGCAGTTCTTC.

This clonotype was seen only a few times. The V gene is TRBV11-2, the J gene TRBJ2-2; 10 positions match TRBD2. The junction had 11 bases not matched to a gene; V was cut back by 1 base and J by 3 bases. The germline V gene encodes CDR1 SGHAT and CDR2 FQNNGV. The CDR3 consists of 19 residues. The CDR3 nucleotides are TGTGCCAGCAGCTTAGTAATCCTAGCGGGAGTGGTTGACACCGGGGAGCTGTTTTTT. Translation: CASSLVILAGVVDTGELFF.

This chain links TRBV11-2 with TRBJ2-7; maybe TRBD1 (6 bases). V gave up 6 bases and J gave up 4 bases, with 13 bases separating them. The CDR3 spans 13 residues. Germline CDR1 and CDR2: SGHAT and FQNNGV. CDR3 protein: CASRRPTGYEQYF. CDR3 coding DNA: TGTGCCAGCAGGCGTCCTACAGGGTACGAGCAGTACTTC.

This clonotype was picked up many times. V usage is TRBV5-1 and J usage is TRBJ2-7, with a weak D call TRBD1 (5 bases). Trimming shortened V by 1 base and J by 5 bases, and 7 bases separated the two germline ends. This CDR3 region has 12 residues. Germline V gives CDR1 SGHRS, CDR2 YFSETQ. The CDR3 protein is CASSLKGNEQYF. Here the CDR3 DNA reads TGCGCCAGCAGCTTGAAGGGGAACGAGCAGTACTTC.

This clonotype has at least ten counts. The rearrangement links TRBV29-1 to TRBJ2-1, with 11 bases identical to TRBD2. V lost 0 bases, J lost 9 bases, and 7 bases stayed unmatched. Germline values: CDR1 SQVTM, CDR2 ANQGSEA. The CDR3 is made up of 15 amino acids. The DNA of the CDR3 is TGCAGCGTTGAAGATTCTAGCGGGAGGATATCTGAGCAGTTCTTC. It specifies CSVEDSSGRISEQFF.

Only a few counts were recorded for this clonotype. This rearrangement joins TRBV6-2 or TRBV6-3 to TRBJ1-5; the D gene is possibly TRBD1 (5 bases). Germline CDR1 reads MNHEY; CDR2 reads SVGEGT. The V and J ends lost 5 bases and 1 base respectively, with 12 bases between them. The CDR3 runs to 15 residues. The CDR3 DNA follows: TGTGCCAGCAGTACGGGACCGCGCAGCAATCAGCCCCAGCATTTT. Its protein product is CASSTGPRSNQPQHF.

The rearrangement links TRBV15 to TRBJ1-6; no reliable D call. The germline gives CDR1 LNHNV, CDR2 YYDKDF (reference sequence). With 1 base removed from V and 13 bases from J, the gap between germline ends came to 17 bases. This CDR3 region has 15 residues. The CDR3 region has the DNA TGTGCCACCAGCAGAGCCCCCCCGGGCCCGGCGCCCCTCCACTTT. The encoded protein is CATSRAPPGPAPLHF.

This clonotype appeared a few times. This chain joins TRBV28 and TRBJ2-5; D not certain. The CDR3 contains 13 residues. Germline CDR1 reads MDHEN; CDR2 reads SYDVKM. V lost 1 base and J 3 bases, leaving 6 bases between the germline ends. The CDR3 region has the DNA TGTGCCAGCAGTTTATTGGAGAAAGAGACCCAGTACTTC. This encodes CASSLLEKETQYF.

This clonotype was seen repeatedly, ten times or more. The gene calls are TRBV18 and TRBJ2-5, with D possibly TRBD2 on 6 matching bases. CDR1 is KGHSH and CDR2 is LQKENI in the germline V gene. Trimming took off 2 bases at V and 2 bases at J, with 9 bases between the two ends. The CDR3 runs to 14 residues. For the CDR3, the DNA is TGTGCCAGCTCACCAGGGACTGGACAAGAGACCCAGTACTTC. It specifies CASSPGTGQETQYF. Together with reference TRBV18 and TRBJ2-5, the CDR3 gives the full variable domain: NAGVMQNPRHLVRRRGQEARLRCSPMKGHSHVYWYRQLPEEGLKFMVYLQKENIIDESGMPKERFSAEFPKEGPSILRIQQVVRGDSAAYFCASSPGTGQETQYFGPGTRLLVL.

At least ten counts were recorded for this clonotype. The chain recombines TRBV29-1 with TRBJ2-5; 11 bases fit TRBD1. The germline CDR1 and CDR2 sequences are SQVTM and ANQGSEA. This CDR3 has 16 residues. The trim removed 6 bases at V and 3 bases at J, leaving 12 bases unmatched. The CDR3 bases are TGCAGCGTAGCGAGGACAGGGGGCAAATGGGAAGAGACCCAGTACTTC. This codes for CSVARTGGKWEETQYF. The variable domain in full, completed from reference TRBV29-1 and TRBJ2-5, reads SAVISQKPSRDICQRGTSLTIQCQVDSQVTMMFWYRQQPGQSLTLIATANQGSEATYESGFVIDKFPISRPNLTFSTLTVSNMSPEDSSIYLCSVARTGGKWEETQYFGPGTRLLVL.

This clonotype turned up a few times. This chain links TRBV5-1 with TRBJ2-1; D is unresolved. The CDR3 runs 13 residues. Trimming stripped 2 bases from V and 6 bases from J, with 9 bases between. Germline values: CDR1 SGHRS, CDR2 YFSETQ. CDR3 amino acids: CASSFNRFNEQFF. CDR3 sequence (DNA): TGCGCCAGCAGCTTTAATCGGTTCAATGAGCAGTTCTTC. The full variable domain, with the rest looked up from reference TRBV5-1 and TRBJ2-1, is KAGVTQTPRYLIKTRGQQVTLSCSPISGHRSVSWYQQTPGQGLQFLFEYFSETQRNKGNFPGRFSGRQFSNSRSEMNVSTLELGDSALYLCASSFNRFNEQFFGPGTRLTVL.

This clonotype was counted ten times or more. This chain connects TRBV6-2 or TRBV6-3 to TRBJ2-5, with 7 bases fitting TRBD1. In germline, CDR1 is MNHEY, CDR2 SVGEGT. The V and J ends lost 9 bases and 4 bases, in that order; junction bases with no gene match: 5. This CDR3 has 12 amino acids. CDR3 residues: CARGQSGETQYF. CDR3 DNA: TGTGCCAGGGGACAGTCCGGAGAGACCCAGTACTTC.